This entry describes one TCR beta chain. The antigen is undetermined. These data originate in a study of beta chain features in type 1 diabetes. Regarding the study as a whole: Using cDNA template may skew counts toward highly expressing activated cells. It was among patients, rather than healthy donors, that naive, central memory and Treg TCRB repertoires appeared more similar. A PCR bias possibly favoring shorter templates would apply equally to patients and controls.

Markers CD45RO/CCR7/CD25/CD127/CD95/CD27 served to sort CD4+ naive, central memory, regulatory and stem cell-like memory cells. Isolated RNA was reverse transcribed in full, so expressed TCRB transcripts were sequenced. Sequencing used immunoSEQ multiplex PCR; TCRdb keeps in-frame clones, though not all of them. The repertoire includes around 240,000 clones, around 68% of them detected once, and 0.053% sits in the top ten. Trimming pared 5 bases from V and 2 bases from J, leaving 17 bases between. The CDR3 is 16 amino acids. The germline gives CDR1 SGHTA, CDR2 FQGNSA. The receptor was derived from a man aged 30 to 39 in good health. Material for sequencing was naive CD4+ T cells from blood. The V and J genes are TRBV7-2 and TRBJ2-3, with D uncertain. CDR3 DNA: TGTGCCAGCAGCCCAGAGGTTACCAAGGTCACAGATACGCAGTATTTT. It is translated as CASSPEVTKVTDTQYF.